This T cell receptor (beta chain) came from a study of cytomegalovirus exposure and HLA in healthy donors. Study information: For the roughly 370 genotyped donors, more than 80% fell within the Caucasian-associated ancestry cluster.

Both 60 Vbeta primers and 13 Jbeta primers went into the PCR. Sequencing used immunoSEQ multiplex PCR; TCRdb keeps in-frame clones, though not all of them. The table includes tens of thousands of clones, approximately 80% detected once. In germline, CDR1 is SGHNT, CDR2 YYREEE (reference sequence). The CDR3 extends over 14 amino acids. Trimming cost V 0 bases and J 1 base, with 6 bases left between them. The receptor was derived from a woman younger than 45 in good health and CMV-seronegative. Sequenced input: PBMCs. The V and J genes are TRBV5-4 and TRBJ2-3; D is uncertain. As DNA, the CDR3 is TGTGCCAGCAGCTTGGCCAGCGGCACAGATACGCAGTATTTT. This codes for CASSLASGTDTQYF. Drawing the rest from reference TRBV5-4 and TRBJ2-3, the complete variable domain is ETGVTQSPTHLIKTRGQQVTLRCSSQSGHNTVSWYQQALGQGPQFIFQYYREEENGRGNFPPRFSGLQFPNYSSELNVNALELDDSALYLCASSLASGTDTQYFGPGTRLTVL.